A selection of T cell receptor beta chains follows, all from one sample in a study of cytomegalovirus exposure and HLA in healthy donors. TCRdb keeps only in-frame clones here, not all; method: immunoSEQ multiplex PCR. The data contain about 130,000 clones, 65% to 85% of them singletons. The sample consisted of PBMCs. These receptors originate from a woman in her 40s in good health and CMV-seronegative. CDR3s include the opening cysteine and the closing phenylalanine or tryptophan. A D gene is named only where the DNA matches it firmly. Clone size is shown for a subset of rows, as once, few, many or a class of expanded clone.

clone size | J gene | D gene | V gene | CDR3 protein | CDR3 DNA
. | TRBJ2-2 | . | TRBV6-5 | CASSVSGLTGELFF | TGTGCCAGCAGCGTCTCAGGGCTCACCGGGGAGCTGTTTTTT
. | TRBJ1-5 | . | TRBV7-2 | CASTRDTNQPQHF | TGTGCCAGCACCCGGGACACCAATCAGCCCCAGCATTTT
. | TRBJ1-2 | . | TRBV6-5 | CASRNEQRGYTF | TGTGCCAGCAGAAACGAACAGAGAGGCTACACCTTC
once | TRBJ2-1 | TRBD1 | TRBV27 | CASSRNRDSYNEQFF | TGTGCCAGCAGTCGAAACCGGGACAGTTACAATGAGCAGTTCTTC
few | TRBJ1-1 | . | TRBV2 | CASSEMYNTEAFF | TGTGCCAGCAGTGAAATGTATAACACTGAAGCTTTCTTT
. | TRBJ2-7 | . | TRBV28 | CASSKGGEIYEQYF | TGTGCCAGCAGTAAAGGGGGAGAGATATACGAGCAGTACTTC
. | TRBJ1-2 | . | TRBV6-1 | CASRGSGGGYTF | TGTGCCAGCAGAGGGTCTGGGGGCGGCTACACCTTC
few | TRBJ2-6 | TRBD2 | TRBV6-1 | CASSGTSGGISGANVLTF | TGTGCCAGCAGTGGAACTAGCGGGGGCATCTCTGGGGCCAACGTCCTGACTTTC
. | TRBJ2-7 | . | TRBV19 | CASSWGTGEQYF | TGTGCCAGTAGTTGGGGAACAGGGGAGCAGTACTTC
. | TRBJ1-5 | . | TRBV4-1 | CASSQGGGGQPQHF | TGCGCCAGCAGCCAAGGGGGGGGCGGTCAGCCCCAGCATTTT
. | TRBJ2-1 | . | TRBV5-1 | CASSFGSTSYNEQFF | TGCGCCAGCAGCTTTGGGAGTACCTCCTACAATGAGCAGTTCTTC
once | TRBJ1-5 | TRBD1 | TRBV10-3 | CAISGQEDQPQHF | TGTGCCATCAGCGGACAGGAGGATCAGCCCCAGCATTTT
. | TRBJ1-1 | . | TRBV5-1 | CASSLGRLTEAFF | TGCGCCAGCAGCTTGGGGCGGCTCACTGAAGCTTTCTTT
once | TRBJ1-5 | . | TRBV27 | CASSPTLLTAPGPQHF | TGTGCCAGCAGTCCGACCTTGTTGACAGCCCCAGGGCCCCAGCATTTT
. | TRBJ2-1 | . | TRBV27 | CASSQGGGPYNEQFF | TGTGCCAGCAGTCAGGGGGGCGGACCATACAATGAGCAGTTCTTC
. | TRBJ2-1 | TRBD2 | TRBV11-2 | CASSGGEEYNEQFF | TGTGCCAGCAGCGGGGGGGAAGAGTACAATGAGCAGTTCTTC
. | TRBJ2-1 | . | TRBV7-8 | CASSFRSISGDNEQFF | TGTGCCAGCAGCTTTAGATCGATCTCCGGAGACAATGAGCAGTTCTTC
. | TRBJ1-4 | . | TRBV9 | CASSATGTLGEKLFF | TGTGCCAGCAGCGCCACCGGGACTCTCGGTGAAAAACTGTTTTTT
. | TRBJ1-1 | . | TRBV6-6 | CATGGAPDTEAFF | TGTGCCACCGGAGGGGCCCCCGACACTGAAGCTTTCTTT
. | TRBJ1-4 | TRBD1 | TRBV28 | CASSFLTGTGNEKLFF | TGTGCCAGCAGTTTCTTGACCGGGACAGGGAATGAAAAACTGTTTTTT
. | TRBJ2-1 | TRBD1 | TRBV6-5 | CASSGQGAINEQFF | TGTGCCAGCTCCGGACAGGGGGCAATCAATGAGCAGTTCTTC
. | TRBJ2-1 | . | TRBV9 | CASSVSLASYNEQFF | TGTGCCAGCAGCGTCAGCCTAGCCTCCTACAATGAGCAGTTCTTC
. | TRBJ1-4 | TRBD1 | TRBV4-1 | CASSQGGTGGEKLFF | TGCGCCAGCAGCCAAGGAGGGACAGGGGGTGAAAAACTGTTTTTT
. | TRBJ2-7 | TRBD1 | TRBV5-1 | CASSQGQELYEQYF | TGCGCCAGCAGCCAGGGACAGGAGCTCTACGAGCAGTACTTC
. | TRBJ1-5 | TRBD1 | TRBV4-2 | CASSQGTGSPQPQHF | TGTGCCAGCAGCCAAGGGACAGGCTCCCCTCAGCCCCAGCATTTT
. | TRBJ1-2 | . | TRBV7-8 | CASSSGHLAGYTF | TGTGCCAGCAGCTCCGGCCATCTAGCGGGCTACACCTTC
few | TRBJ2-1 | . | TRBV18 | CASSPPLTDNEQFF | TGTGCCAGCTCACCCCCGCTAACAGACAATGAGCAGTTCTTC
. | TRBJ2-3 | TRBD1 | TRBV27 | CASSLTGGDSDTQYF | TGTGCCAGCAGTTTAACAGGGGGCGATTCGGATACGCAGTATTTT
. | TRBJ2-2 | . | TRBV11-3 | CASSSTRWGEKDTGELFF | TGTGCCAGCAGTTCCACTCGGTGGGGCGAAAAAGACACCGGGGAGCTGTTTTTT
. | TRBJ2-7 | TRBD1 | TRBV7-8 | CASSLAGQGSYEQYF | TGTGCCAGCAGCTTAGCGGGACAGGGGTCCTACGAGCAGTACTTC
. | TRBJ2-5 | . | TRBV9 | CASSSRRGLAGETQYF | TGTGCCAGCAGCTCACGTAGGGGCCTCGCGGGGGAGACCCAGTACTTC
. | TRBJ2-7 | TRBD2 | TRBV7-9 | CASSSVLAGLTYEQYF | TGTGCCAGCAGCTCAGTACTAGCGGGGCTAACCTACGAGCAGTACTTC
. | TRBJ2-1 | TRBD2 | TRBV5-6 | CASSLILAGAGEQFF | TGTGCCAGCAGCTTGATCCTAGCGGGAGCGGGTGAGCAGTTCTTC
. | TRBJ2-7 | . | TRBV2 | CASSEALKTPTAVSYEQYF | TGTGCCAGCAGTGAAGCGCTAAAAACCCCGACAGCCGTTTCCTACGAGCAGTACTTC
. | TRBJ1-1 | . | TRBV5-1 | CASSLAQGVNEAFF | TGCGCCAGCAGCTTGGCCCAGGGTGTTAACGAAGCTTTCTTT
. | TRBJ2-7 | TRBD2 | TRBV7-2 | CASSRPGGGAEQYF | TGTGCCAGCAGCCGCCCCGGGGGGGGTGCGGAGCAGTACTTC
few | TRBJ2-3 | TRBD2 | TRBV19 | CASSMLGGGAADTQYF | TGTGCCAGTAGTATGCTCGGCGGGGGGGCCGCAGATACGCAGTATTTT
. | TRBJ1-2 | TRBD1 | TRBV12-5 | CASGLGKGGGTNYGYTF | TGTGCTAGTGGTTTGGGAAAAGGAGGGGGCACTAACTATGGCTACACCTTC
. | TRBJ2-1 | . | TRBV20-1 | CSASLNGQFF | TGCAGTGCTAGCCTCAACGGGCAGTTCTTC
. | TRBJ1-5 | TRBD1 | TRBV4-2 | CASSQVGGQGNQPQHF | TGTGCCAGCAGCCAAGTAGGCGGACAGGGCAATCAGCCCCAGCATTTT
. | TRBJ1-5 | TRBD1 | TRBV4-2 | CASSQVGRTGGNQPQHF | TGTGCCAGCAGCCAAGTCGGCAGGACAGGGGGAAATCAGCCCCAGCATTTT
. | TRBJ2-5 | TRBD1 | TRBV7-7 | CASSRQGQETQYF | TGTGCCAGCAGTAGACAGGGCCAAGAGACCCAGTACTTC
. | TRBJ2-7 | . | TRBV18 | CASSLWSSSYEQYF | TGTGCCAGCTCCCTCTGGTCCAGCTCCTACGAGCAGTACTTC
. | TRBJ2-3 | . | TRBV7-9 | CASSPWVTGSDTQYF | TGTGCCAGCAGCCCCTGGGTAACAGGGTCAGATACGCAGTATTTT
once | TRBJ1-5 | . | TRBV28 | CASSLWGGVNNQPQHF | TGTGCCAGCAGTTTATGGGGGGGAGTTAATAATCAGCCCCAGCATTTT